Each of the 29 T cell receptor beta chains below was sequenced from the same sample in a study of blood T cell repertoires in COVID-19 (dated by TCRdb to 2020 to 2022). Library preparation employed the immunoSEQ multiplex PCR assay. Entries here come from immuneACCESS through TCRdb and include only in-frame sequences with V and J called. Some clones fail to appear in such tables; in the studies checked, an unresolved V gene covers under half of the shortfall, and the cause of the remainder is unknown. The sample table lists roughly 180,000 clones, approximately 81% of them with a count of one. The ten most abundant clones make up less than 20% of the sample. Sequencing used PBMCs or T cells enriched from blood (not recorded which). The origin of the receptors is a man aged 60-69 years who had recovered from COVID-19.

The CDR3 loop is CASSRSQIRETQYF. The DNA for the CDR3 is TGTGCCAGCAGCCGATCCCAGATCCGAGAGACCCAGTACTTC. The V gene is TRBV28, the J gene TRBJ2-5; D is ambiguous. This CDR3 contains 14 residues. Deletions cut 6 bases from V and 4 bases from J, with 15 bases between. The germline gives CDR1 MDHEN, CDR2 SYDVKM. Based on the CDR3 plus reference TRBV28 and TRBJ2-5, the full variable domain is DVKVTQSSRYLVKRTGEKVFLECVQDMDHENMFWYRQDPGLGLRLIYFSYDVKMKEKGDIPEGYSVSREKKERFSLILESASTNQTSMYLCASSRSQIRETQYFGPGTRLLVL.

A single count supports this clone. The CDR3 DNA reads as TGTGCCAGCAGCTTAGAACCGGGTAATGAGCAGTTCTTC. It translates to CASSLEPGNEQFF. The chain recombines TRBV11-3 with TRBJ2-1, with no clear D. There are 13 residues in the CDR3. Germline V CDR1 and CDR2: SGHNT, YENEEA. Trimming stripped 0 bases from V and 7 bases from J, with 7 bases between.

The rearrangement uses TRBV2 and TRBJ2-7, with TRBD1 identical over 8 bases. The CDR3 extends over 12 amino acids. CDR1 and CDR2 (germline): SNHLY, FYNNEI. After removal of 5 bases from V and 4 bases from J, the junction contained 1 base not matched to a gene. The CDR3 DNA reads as TGTGCCAGCAGTCGGGACAGGTACGAGCAGTACTTC. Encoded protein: CASSRDRYEQYF.

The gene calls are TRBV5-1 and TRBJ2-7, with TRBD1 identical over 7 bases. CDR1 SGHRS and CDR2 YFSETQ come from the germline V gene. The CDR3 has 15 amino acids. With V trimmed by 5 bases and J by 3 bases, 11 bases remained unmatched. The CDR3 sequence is CASSRSVTGNYEQYF. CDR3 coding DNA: TGCGCCAGCAGTCGCTCGGTGACAGGGAACTACGAGCAGTACTTC.

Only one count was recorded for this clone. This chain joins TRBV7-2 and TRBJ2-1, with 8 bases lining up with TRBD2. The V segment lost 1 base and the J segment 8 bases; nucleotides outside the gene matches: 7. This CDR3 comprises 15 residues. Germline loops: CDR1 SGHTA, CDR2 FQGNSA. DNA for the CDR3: TGTGCCAGCAGCTTAGTACTAGCGGAGGGCTATGAGCAGTTCTTC. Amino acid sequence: CASSLVLAEGYEQFF.

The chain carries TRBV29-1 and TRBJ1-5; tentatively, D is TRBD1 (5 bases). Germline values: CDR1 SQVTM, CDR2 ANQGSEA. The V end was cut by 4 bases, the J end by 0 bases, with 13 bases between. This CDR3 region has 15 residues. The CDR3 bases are TGCAGCGTTGCGTTGACAGACGATAGCAATCAGCCCCAGCATTTT. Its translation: CSVALTDDSNQPQHF.

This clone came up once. The CDR3, as DNA: TGTGCCAGTAAAAACAGGGGCCCCCAATCCTACAATGAGCAGTTCTTC. It is translated as CASKNRGPQSYNEQFF. This chain connects TRBV19 to TRBJ2-1; 7 bases agree with TRBD1. Germline V gene lookup returns CDR1 LNHDA and CDR2 SQIVND (reference sequence). The CDR3 extends over 16 amino acids. V shed 7 bases and J 1 base; nucleotides not matched to a gene: 10.

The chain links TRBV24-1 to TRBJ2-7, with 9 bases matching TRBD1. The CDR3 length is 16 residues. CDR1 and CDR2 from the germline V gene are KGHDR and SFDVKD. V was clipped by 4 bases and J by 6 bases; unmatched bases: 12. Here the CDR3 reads CATSEDMRTGGSEQYF. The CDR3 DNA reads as TGTGCCACCAGTGAAGATATGAGAACAGGGGGCTCCGAGCAGTACTTC.

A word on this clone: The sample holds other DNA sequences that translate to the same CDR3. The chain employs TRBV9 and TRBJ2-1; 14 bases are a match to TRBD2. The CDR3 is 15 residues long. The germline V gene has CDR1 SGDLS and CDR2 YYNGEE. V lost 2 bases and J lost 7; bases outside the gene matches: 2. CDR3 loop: CASSVGTSGSNEQFF. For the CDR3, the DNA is TGTGCCAGCAGCGTCGGGACTAGCGGGAGTAATGAGCAGTTCTTC.

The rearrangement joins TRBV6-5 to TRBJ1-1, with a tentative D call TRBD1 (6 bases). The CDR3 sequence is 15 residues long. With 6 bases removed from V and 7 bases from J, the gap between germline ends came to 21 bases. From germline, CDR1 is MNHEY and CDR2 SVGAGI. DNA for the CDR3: TGTGCCAGCAGCCCCACTCAGGAGATAGGGGGTGAAGCTTTCTTT. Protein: CASSPTQEIGGEAFF.

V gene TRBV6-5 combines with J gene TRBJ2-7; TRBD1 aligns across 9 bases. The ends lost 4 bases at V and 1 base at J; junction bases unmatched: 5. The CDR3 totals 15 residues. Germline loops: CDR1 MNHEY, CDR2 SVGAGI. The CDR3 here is CASSSGTGSSYEQYF. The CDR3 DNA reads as TGTGCCAGCAGTTCCGGGACAGGGAGTTCCTACGAGCAGTACTTC.

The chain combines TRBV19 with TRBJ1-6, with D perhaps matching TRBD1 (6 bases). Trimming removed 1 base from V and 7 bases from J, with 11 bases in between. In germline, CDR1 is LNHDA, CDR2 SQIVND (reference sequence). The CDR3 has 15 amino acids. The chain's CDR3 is CASSIAGQQNSPLHF. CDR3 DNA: TGTGCCAGTAGTATAGCGGGACAACAAAATTCACCCCTCCACTTT.

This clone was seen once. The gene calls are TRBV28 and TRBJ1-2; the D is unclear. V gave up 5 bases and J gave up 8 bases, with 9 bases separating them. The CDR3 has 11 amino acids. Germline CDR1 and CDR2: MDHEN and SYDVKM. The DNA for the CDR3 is TGTGCCAGCAGTGCGCCCCGGGGCTACACCTTC. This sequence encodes CASSAPRGYTF.

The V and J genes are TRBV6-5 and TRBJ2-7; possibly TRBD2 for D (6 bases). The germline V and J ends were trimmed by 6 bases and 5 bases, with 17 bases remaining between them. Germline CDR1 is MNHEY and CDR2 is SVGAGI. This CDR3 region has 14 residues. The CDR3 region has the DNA TGTGCCAGCAGCCTCCGGGGACGCGGGGACGAGCAGTACTTC. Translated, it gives CASSLRGRGDEQYF.

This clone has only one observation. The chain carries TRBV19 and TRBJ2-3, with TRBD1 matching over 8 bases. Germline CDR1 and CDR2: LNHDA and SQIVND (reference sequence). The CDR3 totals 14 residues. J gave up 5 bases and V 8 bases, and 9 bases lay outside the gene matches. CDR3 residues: CASEDRESVDTQYF. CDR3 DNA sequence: TGTGCCAGTGAGGACAGGGAGAGCGTAGATACGCAGTATTTT. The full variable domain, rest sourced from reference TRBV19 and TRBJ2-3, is DGGITQSPKYLFRKEGQNVTLSCEQNLNHDAMYWYRQDPGQGLRLIYYSQIVNDFQKGDIAEGYSVSREKKESFPLTVTSAQKNPTAFYLCASEDRESVDTQYFGPGTRLTVL.

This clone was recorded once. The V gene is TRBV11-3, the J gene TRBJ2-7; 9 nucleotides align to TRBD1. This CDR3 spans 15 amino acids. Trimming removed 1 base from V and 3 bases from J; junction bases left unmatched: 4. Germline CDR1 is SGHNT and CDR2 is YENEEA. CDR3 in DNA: TGTGCCAGCAGCTTAGGGACAGGGGCTCACTACGAGCAGTACTTC. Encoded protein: CASSLGTGAHYEQYF.

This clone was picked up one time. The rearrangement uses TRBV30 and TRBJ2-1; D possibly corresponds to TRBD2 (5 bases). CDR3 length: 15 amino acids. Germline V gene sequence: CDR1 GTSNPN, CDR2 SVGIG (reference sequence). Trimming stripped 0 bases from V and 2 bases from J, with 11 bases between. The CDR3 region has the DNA TGTGCCTGGAGTGTAAACCGGGAAACCTACAATGAGCAGTTCTTC. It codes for CAWSVNRETYNEQFF. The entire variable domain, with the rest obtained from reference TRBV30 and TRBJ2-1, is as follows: SQTIHQWPATLVQPVGSPLSLECTVEGTSNPNLYWYRQAAGRGLQLLFYSVGIGQISSEVPQNLSASRPQDRQFILSSKKLLLSDSGFYLCAWSVNRETYNEQFFGPGTRLTVL.

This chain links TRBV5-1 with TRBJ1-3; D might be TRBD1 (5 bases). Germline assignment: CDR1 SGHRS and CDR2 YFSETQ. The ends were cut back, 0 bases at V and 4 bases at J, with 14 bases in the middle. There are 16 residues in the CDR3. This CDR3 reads CASSLDSGGAGNTIYF. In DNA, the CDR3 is TGCGCCAGCAGCTTGGATTCCGGGGGAGCAGGAAACACCATATATTTT.

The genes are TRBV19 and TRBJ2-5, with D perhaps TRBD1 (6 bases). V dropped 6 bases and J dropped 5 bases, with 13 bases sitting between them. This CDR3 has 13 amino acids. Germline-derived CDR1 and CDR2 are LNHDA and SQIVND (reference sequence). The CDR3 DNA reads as TGTGCCAGTAGAGCCAGGGGAGAGGAGACCCAGTACTTC. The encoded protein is CASRARGEETQYF. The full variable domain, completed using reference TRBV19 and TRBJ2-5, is DGGITQSPKYLFRKEGQNVTLSCEQNLNHDAMYWYRQDPGQGLRLIYYSQIVNDFQKGDIAEGYSVSREKKESFPLTVTSAQKNPTAFYLCASRARGEETQYFGPGTRLLVL.

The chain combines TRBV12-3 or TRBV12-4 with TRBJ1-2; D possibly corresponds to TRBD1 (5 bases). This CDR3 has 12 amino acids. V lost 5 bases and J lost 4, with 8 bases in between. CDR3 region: CASSQTAYGYTF. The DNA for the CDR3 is TGTGCCAGCAGTCAGACAGCCTATGGCTACACCTTC.

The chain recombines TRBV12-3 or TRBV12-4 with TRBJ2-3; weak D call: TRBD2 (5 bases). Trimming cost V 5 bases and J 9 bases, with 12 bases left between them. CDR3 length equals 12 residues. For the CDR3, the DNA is TGTGCCAGCAGTAGAGGGCCCCTAACGCAGTATTTT. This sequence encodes CASSRGPLTQYF.

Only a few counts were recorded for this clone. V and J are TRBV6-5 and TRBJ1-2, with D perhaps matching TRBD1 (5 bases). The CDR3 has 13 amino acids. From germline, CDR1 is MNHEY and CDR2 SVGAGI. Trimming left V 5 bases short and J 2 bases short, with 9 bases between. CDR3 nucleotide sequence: TGTGCCAGCAGTCCGACAGAGAACTATGGCTACACCTTC. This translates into CASSPTENYGYTF.

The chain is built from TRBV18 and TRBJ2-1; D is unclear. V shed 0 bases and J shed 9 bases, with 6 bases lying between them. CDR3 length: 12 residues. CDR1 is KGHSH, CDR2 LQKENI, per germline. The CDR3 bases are TGTGCCAGCTCACCACCCACAACTGAGCAGTTCTTC. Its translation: CASSPPTTEQFF.

The CDR3 DNA follows: TGTGCCAGCAGCTTTCACCGAGGGTCCTACGAGCAGTACTTC. Translation gives CASSFHRGSYEQYF. The V call is TRBV7-6, the J call TRBJ2-7; a possible D gene is TRBD2 (5 bases). V lost 3 bases, J lost 1 base, and 10 bases lay in between. Germline V gene sequence: CDR1 SGHVS, CDR2 FNYEAQ. The CDR3 runs 14 residues.

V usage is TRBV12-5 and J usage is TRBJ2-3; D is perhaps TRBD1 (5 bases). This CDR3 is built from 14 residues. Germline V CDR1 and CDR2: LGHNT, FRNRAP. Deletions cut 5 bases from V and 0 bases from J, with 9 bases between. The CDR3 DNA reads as TGTGCTAGTGGTGGGGCCGTCAGCACAGATACGCAGTATTTT. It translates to CASGGAVSTDTQYF.

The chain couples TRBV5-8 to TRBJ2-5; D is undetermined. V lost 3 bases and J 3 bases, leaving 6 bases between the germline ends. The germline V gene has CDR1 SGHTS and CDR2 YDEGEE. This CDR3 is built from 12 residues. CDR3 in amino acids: CASSSVKETQYF. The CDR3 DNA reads TGTGCCAGCAGCTCGGTAAAAGAGACCCAGTACTTC.

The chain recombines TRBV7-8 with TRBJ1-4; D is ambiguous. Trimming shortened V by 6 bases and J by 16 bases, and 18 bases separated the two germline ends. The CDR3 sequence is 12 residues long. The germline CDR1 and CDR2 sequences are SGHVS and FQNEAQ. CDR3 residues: CASSTSQGNPFF. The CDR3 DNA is TGTGCCAGCAGTACTAGTCAAGGAAACCCGTTTTTT.

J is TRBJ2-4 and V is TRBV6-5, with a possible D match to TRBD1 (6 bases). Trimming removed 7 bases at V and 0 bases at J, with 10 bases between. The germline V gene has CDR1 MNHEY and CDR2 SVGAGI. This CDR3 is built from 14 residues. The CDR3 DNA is TGTGCCAGCATCGACAGGCTAGCCAAAAACATTCAGTACTTC. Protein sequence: CASIDRLAKNIQYF.

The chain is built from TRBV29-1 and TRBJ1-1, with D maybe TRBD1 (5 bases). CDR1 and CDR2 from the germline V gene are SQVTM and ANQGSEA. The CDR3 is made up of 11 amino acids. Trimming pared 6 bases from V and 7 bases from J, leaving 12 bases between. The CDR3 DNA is TGCAGCGTGACGGTAACAGGTGAAGCTTTCTTT. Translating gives CSVTVTGEAFF.